Below, 30 T cell receptor beta chains from the same sample are listed, as sequenced in a study of CD8+ T cells in alopecia areata. The treatment here: oral pan-JAK inhibitor, 5-10 mg twice daily. RNA was extracted and reverse transcribed into cDNA as the sequencing template. Method: immunoSEQ multiplex PCR; TCRdb's copy keeps in-frame clones and lacks some. The repertoire includes about 200,000 clones, around three fifths of them detected once, and 4% to 5% sits in the top ten. The specimen was CD4+ T cells sorted from blood, collected at week 4, from a patient treated with tofacitinib. These receptors were taken from a human donor with alopecia areata.

In its sample, this clone was seen a few times. The V and J genes are TRBV27 and TRBJ1-5, with 8 bases lining up with TRBD1. Germline V gene lookup returns CDR1 MNHEY and CDR2 SMNVEV (reference sequence). The J segment lost 7 bases and the V segment lost 5 bases, leaving 10 bases of the junction unmatched. CDR3 length: 15 amino acids. CDR3 nucleotides: TGTGCCAGCAGTGGACAGGGACAGGCGGGCCAGCCCCAGCATTTT. Its protein is CASSGQGQAGQPQHF.

The chain has TRBV20-1 and TRBJ2-3; D not certain. Trimming stripped 3 bases from V and 5 bases from J, with 6 bases between. CDR1 and CDR2 from the germline V gene are DFQATT and SNEGSKA (reference sequence). There are 11 residues in the CDR3. CDR3 sequence: CSASPLDTQYF. CDR3 in DNA: TGCAGTGCTAGTCCTTTAGATACGCAGTATTTT.

The chain recombines TRBV7-2 with TRBJ2-5; TRBD1 matches 7 bases. The V segment lost 5 bases and the J segment 5 bases; nucleotides outside the gene matches: 8. The germline CDR1 and CDR2 sequences are SGHTA and FQGNSA. The CDR3 is 14 amino acids. This CDR3 is CASSLQGSRETQYF. The CDR3, as DNA: TGTGCCAGCAGCCTACAGGGGTCTCGGGAGACCCAGTACTTC.

By share of the sample, this clone is medium-sized. The chain has TRBV7-2 and TRBJ1-1; a possible D gene is TRBD1 (5 bases). This CDR3 contains 13 residues. The ends were cut back, 7 bases at V and 0 bases at J, with 9 bases in the middle. From germline, CDR1 is SGHTA and CDR2 FQGNSA. CDR3 nucleotide sequence: TGTGCCAGCACCGAGGACATGAACACTGAAGCTTTCTTT. Protein sequence: CASTEDMNTEAFF. Combining the CDR3 with reference TRBV7-2 and TRBJ1-1 gives the whole variable domain GAGVSQSPSNKVTEKGKDVELRCDPISGHTALYWYRQSLGQGLEFLIYFQGNSAPDKSGLPSDRFSAERTGGSVSTLTIQRTQQEDSAVYLCASTEDMNTEAFFGQGTRLTVV.

The chain combines TRBV9 with TRBJ1-2; D not resolved. Per the germline V gene, CDR1 is SGDLS and CDR2 is YYNGEE. V lost 1 base, J lost 8 bases, and 9 bases lay in between. This CDR3 has 12 amino acids. CDR3 sequence (DNA): TGTGCCAGCAGCGTACCCAGCCGGGGCTACACCTTC. It specifies CASSVPSRGYTF.

V is TRBV4-1 and J is TRBJ1-6, with a possible D match to TRBD1 (5 bases). The CDR3 is made up of 17 amino acids. With 4 bases removed from V and 4 bases from J, the gap between germline ends came to 17 bases. The germline V gene has CDR1 MGHRA and CDR2 YSYEKL. The CDR3 region has the DNA TGCGCCAGCAGCCGCTCCAAAGGGGATTCGTATAATTCACCCCTCCACTTT. It yields the protein CASSRSKGDSYNSPLHF.

The genes are TRBV9 and TRBJ2-2, with 12 positions matching TRBD2. There are 17 residues in the CDR3. Unmatched junction bases numbered 9, after V lost 3 bases and J lost 6 bases. Germline V lookup: CDR1 SGDLS, CDR2 YYNGEE. The chain's CDR3 is CASSAGTSGLGAGELFF. The CDR3 DNA follows: TGTGCCAGCAGCGCGGGGACTAGCGGGCTGGGAGCCGGGGAGCTGTTTTTT. The full variable domain, completed using reference TRBV9 and TRBJ2-2, is DSGVTQTPKHLITATGQRVTLRCSPRSGDLSVYWYQQSLDQGLQFLIQYYNGEERAKGNILERFSAQQFPDLHSELNLSSLELGDSALYFCASSAGTSGLGAGELFFGEGSRLTVL.

This clone has a handful of counts. The CDR3 here is CASSQSLSNQPQHF. The CDR3 coding sequence is TGCGCCAGCAGCCAGTCTCTTAGCAATCAGCCCCAGCATTTT. The chain couples TRBV4-3 to TRBJ1-5; D uncertain. The ends were cut back, 3 bases at V and 0 bases at J, with 6 bases in the middle. CDR1 LGHNA and CDR2 YSLEER come from the germline V gene. CDR3 length: 14 amino acids.

The genes are TRBV15 and TRBJ2-7; D not resolved. Germline-derived CDR1 and CDR2 are LNHNV and YYDKDF (reference sequence). Trimming left V 1 base short and J 0 bases short, with 13 bases between. This CDR3 has 16 amino acids. CDR3 residues: CATSRVGGSGSYEQYF. The CDR3 bases are TGTGCCACCAGCAGAGTAGGCGGCAGTGGCTCCTACGAGCAGTACTTC.

This clone was seen only a few times. The chain links TRBV29-1 to TRBJ1-1, with D tentatively TRBD1 (5 bases). V lost 6 bases to trimming and J lost 1 base, with 12 bases between them. The CDR3 is 13 amino acids. Germline CDR1 and CDR2: SQVTM and ANQGSEA. Written as DNA, the CDR3 is TGCAGCGTGACAGAGTGGGAGAACACTGAAGCTTTCTTT. It specifies CSVTEWENTEAFF.

This clone was seen more than once but under ten times. The chain joins TRBV5-6 to TRBJ2-5; D not certain. In germline, CDR1 is SGHDT, CDR2 YYEEEE. V lost 1 base to trimming and J lost 5 bases, with 9 bases between them. This CDR3 contains 13 residues. The CDR3 coding sequence is TGTGCCAGCAGCTTGCTAGATGGCGAGACCCAGTACTTC. It specifies CASSLLDGETQYF.

V is TRBV7-2 and J is TRBJ2-5, with 10 bases lining up with TRBD2. The CDR3 is 15 amino acids. CDR1 is SGHTA and CDR2 is FQGNSA in the germline V gene. The V and J ends lost 2 bases and 5 bases, in that order; junction bases with no gene match: 5. The CDR3, as DNA: TGTGCCAGCAGCTTACGAGCGGGGGGGCCGGAGACCCAGTACTTC. Protein product: CASSLRAGGPETQYF.

This clone was detected a few times. The CDR3 sequence: CSVARSGTYEQYF. The DNA of the CDR3 is TGCAGCGTTGCGAGGTCAGGAACCTACGAGCAGTACTTC. The chain has TRBV29-1 and TRBJ2-7, with D unresolved. CDR3 length equals 13 residues. From germline, CDR1 is SQVTM and CDR2 ANQGSEA. The V end lost 4 bases, the J end lost 2 bases, and 12 bases lay between the germline ends.

CDR3 sequence reads: CASSLVAGTQYF. The CDR3 region has the DNA TGTGCCAGCAGCTTAGTTGCCGGGACCCAGTACTTC. The J gene is TRBJ2-5, the V gene TRBV7-2; D ambiguous. Trimming removed 1 base from V and 7 bases from J, with 7 bases in between. CDR1 is SGHTA, CDR2 FQGNSA, per germline. There are 12 residues in the CDR3.

This chain connects TRBV6-6 to TRBJ2-7, with D possibly TRBD1 on 6 matching bases. The CDR3 covers 12 residues. Between the trimmed V and J ends, which lost 6 bases and 3 bases, there was a span of 9 bases. Germline values: CDR1 MNHNY, CDR2 SVGAGI (reference sequence). The DNA of the CDR3 is TGTGCCAGCAGCGGACAGCACTACGAGCAGTACTTC. Amino acid sequence: CASSGQHYEQYF.

The chain links TRBV2 to TRBJ1-6, with 8 bases that match TRBD1. Germline V gives CDR1 SNHLY, CDR2 FYNNEI. The CDR3 totals 16 residues. The V segment lost 5 bases and the J segment 9 bases; nucleotides outside the gene matches: 12. Here the CDR3 reads CASSSDRQGLFSPLHF. The CDR3 nucleotides read TGTGCCAGCAGTTCTGACCGACAGGGGCTTTTTTCACCCCTCCACTTT. The full variable domain, its missing parts supplied by reference TRBV2 and TRBJ1-6, is EPEVTQTPSHQVTQMGQEVILRCVPISNHLYFYWYRQILGQKVEFLVSFYNNEISEKSEIFDDQFSVERPDGSNFTLKIRSTKLEDSAMYFCASSSDRQGLFSPLHFGNGTRLTVT.

This sequence joins TRBV6-6 and TRBJ2-7; no definite D call. Trimming stripped 7 bases from V and 3 bases from J, with 13 bases between. The CDR3 is made up of 13 amino acids. CDR1 is MNHNY and CDR2 is SVGAGI in the germline V gene (reference sequence). In DNA form, the CDR3 reads TGTGCCAGCACTGAACCGCCCAGCTACGAGCAGTACTTC. This codes for CASTEPPSYEQYF.

V usage is TRBV7-8 and J usage is TRBJ2-7, with D maybe TRBD2 (5 bases). V lost 2 bases to trimming and J lost 3 bases, with 14 bases between them. The CDR3 is made up of 15 amino acids. The V gene's germline CDR1 is SGHVS and CDR2 FQNEAQ. This chain's CDR3 is CASSLKRVTVYEQYF. In DNA form, the CDR3 reads TGTGCCAGCAGCTTAAAGAGGGTAACCGTCTACGAGCAGTACTTC.

The chain is built from TRBV6-5 and TRBJ2-4; D unclear. The V end was cut by 6 bases, the J end by 7 bases, with 16 bases between. Germline lookup yields CDR1 MNHEY and CDR2 SVGAGI. This CDR3 is built from 14 residues. The CDR3 DNA is TGTGCCAGCAGGCTCGACACGGGCAGGAACATTCAGTACTTC. It encodes CASRLDTGRNIQYF.

V is TRBV30 and J is TRBJ2-5; the D gene is possibly TRBD1 (7 bases). V lost 0 bases and J lost 2, with 13 bases in between. CDR1 GTSNPN and CDR2 SVGIG come from the germline V gene (reference sequence). The CDR3 has 15 amino acids. CDR3 sequence (DNA): TGTGCCTGGAGTGTTGGAGGGACAGCGCAAGAGACCCAGTACTTC. It is translated as CAWSVGGTAQETQYF.

The chain couples TRBV2 to TRBJ1-6, with unresolved D. The CDR3 has 13 amino acids. Germline CDR1 and CDR2: SNHLY and FYNNEI. The V and J ends lost 6 bases and 3 bases respectively, with 6 bases between them. CDR3 DNA: TGTGCCAGCAGGCCCCTCTATAATTCACCCCTCCACTTT. Amino acids: CASRPLYNSPLHF.

J is TRBJ1-6 and V is TRBV5-4; D unresolved. V lost 0 bases to trimming and J lost 10 bases, with 8 bases between them. CDR3 size: 13 residues. Germline CDR1 SGHNT, CDR2 YYREEE (reference sequence). CDR3: CASSLEVESPLHF. In DNA form, the CDR3 reads TGTGCCAGCAGCTTGGAGGTGGAGTCACCCCTCCACTTT.

This clone was detected only once. The chain couples TRBV30 to TRBJ1-3, with D perhaps matching TRBD1 (5 bases). CDR1 GTSNPN and CDR2 SVGIG come from the germline V gene (reference sequence). Trimming shortened V by 4 bases and J by 1 base, and 17 bases separated the two germline ends. The CDR3 extends over 16 amino acids. The CDR3: CAWTMQGAVSGNTIYF. CDR3 sequence (DNA): TGTGCCTGGACCATGCAGGGAGCAGTTTCTGGAAACACCATATATTTT.

The chain joins TRBV7-2 to TRBJ2-1; D is unresolved. The ends were cut back, 4 bases at V and 1 base at J, with 5 bases in the middle. The CDR3 has 13 residues. Germline loops: CDR1 SGHTA, CDR2 FQGNSA. The CDR3 reads CASSSGSYNEQFF. In DNA form, the CDR3 reads TGTGCCAGCAGCTCCGGGTCCTACAATGAGCAGTTCTTC.

This chain connects TRBV30 to TRBJ1-1; no definite D call. Germline V gene lookup returns CDR1 GTSNPN and CDR2 SVGIG (reference sequence). There are 12 residues in the CDR3. The V gene lost 4 bases and the J gene lost 4 bases, with 10 bases spanning the gap. CDR3 amino acids: CAWTLSGTEAFF. The CDR3 coding sequence is TGTGCCTGGACCCTCTCGGGCACTGAAGCTTTCTTT.

This clone came up a few times. The V and J genes are TRBV7-2 and TRBJ2-4; D tentatively fits TRBD1 or TRBD2 (5 bases each). The V gene lost 6 bases and the J gene lost 5 bases, with 11 bases spanning the gap. Germline V gene data show CDR1 as SGHTA and CDR2 as FQGNSA. The CDR3 sequence is 13 residues long. The CDR3 bases are TGTGCCAGCAGGGGGGAAGGGGAAAACATTCAGTACTTC. Translated: CASRGEGENIQYF.

This clone was seen a handful of times. The chain has TRBV2 and TRBJ1-5, with a tentative D call TRBD1 (5 bases). With 4 bases removed from V and 7 bases from J, the gap between germline ends came to 14 bases. This CDR3 contains 14 residues. Germline CDR1 is SNHLY and CDR2 is FYNNEI. The CDR3 is CASSVEGLNQPQHF. CDR3 nucleotide sequence: TGTGCCAGCAGTGTCGAGGGACTTAACCAGCCCCAGCATTTT.

As concerns this clone: The same CDR3 can be traced to other DNA sequences in this sample. This chain joins TRBV6-5 and TRBJ2-7; TRBD2 aligns across 10 bases. The V segment lost 0 bases and the J segment 3 bases; nucleotides outside the gene matches: 2. The length of the CDR3 is 15 residues. Germline CDR1 is MNHEY and CDR2 is SVGAGI. CDR3 DNA: TGTGCCAGCAGTTACTCGTCTAGCGGGGGCTACGAGCAGTACTTC. It translates to CASSYSSSGGYEQYF.

The V and J genes are TRBV30 and TRBJ2-5; D assignment may be TRBD1 or TRBD2 (5 bases each). V was pared by 2 bases and J by 2 bases, with 9 bases between. The CDR3 length is 13 residues. CDR1 is GTSNPN and CDR2 is SVGIG in the germline V gene (reference sequence). In DNA, the CDR3 is TGTGCCTGGAGTAGGGGACCACAAGAGACCCAGTACTTC. This gives the protein CAWSRGPQETQYF.

The V call is TRBV4-3, the J call TRBJ2-5; tentatively, D is TRBD1 or TRBD2 (5 bases each). The germline gives CDR1 LGHNA, CDR2 YSLEER. The length of the CDR3 is 15 residues. V was pared by 4 bases and J by 3 bases, with 15 bases between. CDR3 region: CASSRRGGGKETQYF. The CDR3 DNA reads TGCGCCAGCAGCCGAAGAGGTGGGGGAAAAGAGACCCAGTACTTC.